Ten or more counts support the clone carrying this T cell receptor beta chain. MiXCR was run by TCRdb on the RT-PCR reads, yielding one entry per CDR3 protein. The data contain about 570,000 distinct CDR3 sequences, approximately 10% of them seen just once; the ten biggest clones take up roughly 11%. The source of the sample is a study of response to subunit inactivated influenza vaccine. The ends were cut back, 0 bases at V and 0 bases at J, with 6 bases in the middle. Germline lookup yields CDR1 MGHRA and CDR2 YSYEKL. The CDR3 runs to 15 residues. These sequences were also reported in another study, on T cells expressing NK-cell markers. From that second work: cDNA encoding TCR beta was synthesized via 5'RACE template switching incorporating UMIs. Five or six of the donors carried dominant NKG2C+ clonotypes that took up roughly 1.0-8% of their CD8+ T cells.

This clonotype originated in a man aged 45-60 years who received an inactivated influenza vaccine. Sequenced material: PBMCs from blood, taken on the day of vaccination. The chain uses TRBV4-1 and TRBJ2-1; D is unresolved. In nucleotides, the CDR3 is TGCGCCAGCAGCCAAGAACCCAGCTCCTACAATGAGCAGTTCTTC. It codes for CASSQEPSSYNEQFF.